The present T cell receptor beta chain was sequenced within a study of blood T cell repertoires in COVID-19 (TCRdb year 2020). Looking at the study overall: Collaborator samples came from the United States, Italy and Spain and covered acute and convalescent phases of COVID-19. Deeply sampled blood TCRbeta repertoires from subjects exposed to, actively infected with, or recovered from COVID-19 were included in the dataset. The repertoires were made available in a free public database intended to serve as a resource for research on the immune response to SARS-CoV-2. The sample metadata nearly always contained a de-identified subject ID, COVID-19 status, age in years and sex. The material from the prospective study consisted of cDNA or gDNA derived from T cells, B-cell-depleted T cells, or PBMCs. HLA class I and class II types, where available, came from metadata supplied by the sample provider rather than from assay-based typing. The samples were drawn from two sources: the first 160 participants of the ongoing ImmuneRACE study, and over 1,000 subjects contributed by 6 global collaborators.

A note on this clone: Which antigen it targets is not known. It has no much larger one-base neighbor in the sample; base qualities were not kept.

TCRbeta CDR3 regions were amplified from genomic DNA using the immunoSEQ Assay, a bias-controlled multiplex PCR. Per the original workflow: The number of nucleated cells in each sample was estimated from the amplification of reference gene primers within the assay. To quantify the absolute abundance of each unique TCRbeta CDR3 rearrangement, sequence reads were collapsed and filtered. For each sample, productive Simpson clonality was calculated by taking the square root of Simpson's diversity index across productive rearrangements. TCRdb retrieved this table from immuneACCESS and kept in-frame rearrangements only. Not all clones are present; in checked studies, unresolved V genes account for under half, and no reason is known for the remainder. V and J calls and clone size come straight from that table; D and trimming were deduced from the DNA. Across this sample there are about 170,000 clones, with 80% to 90% seen only once. The ten largest clones represent roughly 2.7% of the sample.

General conclusions and limits of the study: The amount of clinical and demographic metadata varied by source and participant and was provided uncurated.

One collaborating source in Seattle enrolled patients while the patients were actively infected and followed the patients over time throughout the course of disease. The collaborating institutions used their own protocols to collect whole blood in K2EDTA tubes. For TCRbeta analysis, collaborator samples were shipped as frozen whole blood, as isolated PBMCs, or as DNA extracted from either sample type. At the junction V is shortened by 0 bases and J by 7 bases; bases outside the gene matches: 2. From the cysteine through the phenylalanine, the CDR3 covers 14 amino acids. The CDR3 DNA has 42 bases and is translated from base 1. The germline V gene provides CDR1 LGHNA and CDR2 YNFKEQ.

The chain was built from TRBV4-2 and TRBJ1-2, with 10 central nucleotides matching TRBD1. The receptor's source is a woman of 80 years or more with COVID-19, enrolled during active disease. The specimen was peripheral blood. The CDR3 here reads CASSQEDRGLGYTF. In nucleotides, the sequence is TGTGCCAGCAGCCAAGAAGACAGGGGGCTTGGCTACACCTTC.